This TCR beta chain derives from a study of T-cell memory formation after mild COVID-19. This CDR3 has 14 residues. Germline CDR1 SGDLS, CDR2 YYNGEE. Trimming removed 2 bases from V and 10 bases from J; junction bases left unmatched: 10. In TCRdb, the 5' RACE reads were re-called with MiXCR into one record per CDR3 protein. The sample yields around 250,000 distinct CDR3 sequences, roughly 17% seen once. This clonotype has just a few counts. This receptor was identified in a man younger than 35 who had mild COVID-19 (a few samples of this study predate the infection). Cell type and time point are not known. The chain has TRBV9 and TRBJ1-1, with TRBD1 matching over 8 bases. Sequencing was carried out using PBMCs or a T cell subset sorted from them (not recorded which). CDR3 coding DNA: TGTGCCAGCAGCGTGGGAGACAGGGGCATCGTAGCTTTCTTT. Protein sequence: CASSVGDRGIVAFF. The full variable domain, its missing parts supplied by reference TRBV9 and TRBJ1-1, is DSGVTQTPKHLITATGQRVTLRCSPRSGDLSVYWYQQSLDQGLQFLIQYYNGEERAKGNILERFSAQQFPDLHSELNLSSLELGDSALYFCASSVGDRGIVAFFGQGTRLTVV.